Listed below are T cell receptor beta chains from one sample, sequenced in a study of cytomegalovirus exposure and HLA in healthy donors. Produced via immunoSEQ multiplex PCR; TCRdb's table is partial and in-frame only. The data contain fewer than 200,000 clones, 55% to 75% of them singletons. The sample taken for sequencing was PBMCs. All receptors derive from a human donor in good health. CDR3s include the opening cysteine and the closing phenylalanine or tryptophan. The order of the fields is V gene, clone size, D gene, J gene, CDR3 DNA, CDR3 protein. A D gene is named only where the DNA matches it firmly. Expanded clones are given a class, and other clones once, few, many or no size at all.

V: TRBV11-2
size: .
D: .
J: TRBJ2-5
DNA: TGTGCCAGCAGCTCGCTGGGGGGACAAGAGACCCAGTACTTC
CDR3: CASSSLGGQETQYF

V: TRBV11-2
size: .
D: .
J: TRBJ1-6
DNA: TGTGCCAGCAGCTTAGGCAGGGGCTATAATTCACCCCTCCACTTT
CDR3: CASSLGRGYNSPLHF

V: TRBV6-5
size: once
D: TRBD2
J: TRBJ2-1
DNA: TGTGCCAGCAGTTACCGGCGGGAGTACAATGAGCAGTTCTTC
CDR3: CASSYRREYNEQFF

V: TRBV5-1
size: .
D: TRBD1
J: TRBJ2-4
DNA: TGCGCCAGCAGCTCGGATTCTAAGGGGGCGCGCAATGTGATAGCCAAAAACATTCAGTACTTC
CDR3: CASSSDSKGARNVIAKNIQYF

V: TRBV7-2
size: .
D: .
J: TRBJ1-3
DNA: TGTGCCAGCAGCTTATCCCAGACAGCCGGAAACACCATATATTTT
CDR3: CASSLSQTAGNTIYF

V: TRBV19
size: once
D: .
J: TRBJ1-1
DNA: TGTGCCAGTAGTATTAGCCTCTGGGTTACTGAAGCTTTCTTT
CDR3: CASSISLWVTEAFF

V: TRBV11-2
size: .
D: TRBD1
J: TRBJ2-7
DNA: TGTGCCAGCAGTTCGCAGGGGGCGGGCGAGCAGTACTTC
CDR3: CASSSQGAGEQYF

V: TRBV9
size: .
D: TRBD2
J: TRBJ2-5
DNA: TGTGCCAGCAGCTCGGGACTAGCGGGGGTAGAGACCCAGTACTTC
CDR3: CASSSGLAGVETQYF

V: TRBV7-8
size: few
D: TRBD2
J: TRBJ2-3
DNA: TGTGCCAGCAGCTTAGTTCGGGGGGGCTTAGATACGCAGTATTTT
CDR3: CASSLVRGGLDTQYF

V: TRBV4-1
size: .
D: .
J: TRBJ1-5
DNA: TGCGCCAGCAGCCGGACACCTCTAAATCAGCCCCAGCATTTT
CDR3: CASSRTPLNQPQHF

V: TRBV5-1
size: .
D: TRBD1
J: TRBJ2-7
DNA: TGCGCCAGCAGCTTGCAGGGACAGGGAACCTACGAGCAGTACTTC
CDR3: CASSLQGQGTYEQYF

V: TRBV25-1
size: few
D: TRBD2
J: TRBJ2-3
DNA: TGTGCCAGCAGTGAGCGGGGGGCCATCACCGGGACGCAGTATTTT
CDR3: CASSERGAITGTQYF

V: TRBV30
size: few
D: .
J: TRBJ1-1
DNA: TGTGCCTGGAGGCGGGGGTTCCGTGAAGCTTTCTTT
CDR3: CAWRRGFREAFF

V: TRBV5-1
size: .
D: TRBD1
J: TRBJ1-2
DNA: TGCGCCAGCAGCGCGACAGGGGATATAGCTAACTATGGCTACACCTTC
CDR3: CASSATGDIANYGYTF

V: TRBV5-1
size: .
D: TRBD1
J: TRBJ2-7
DNA: TGCGCCAGCAGCTTCGGCCCCGGGACAGGGCTCCGCGAGCAGTACTTC
CDR3: CASSFGPGTGLREQYF

V: TRBV2
size: .
D: TRBD1
J: TRBJ1-2
DNA: TGTGCCAGCAGCCTATCGGGACAGGGGCACTATGGCTACACCTTC
CDR3: CASSLSGQGHYGYTF

V: TRBV7-9
size: .
D: .
J: TRBJ1-1
DNA: TGTGCCAGCAGCCCGCAGACAGGGAACACTGAAGCTTTCTTT
CDR3: CASSPQTGNTEAFF

V: TRBV9
size: .
D: TRBD1
J: TRBJ1-1
DNA: TGTGCCAGCAGCCCGGGACAGGTCTCGGACACTGAAGCTTTCTTT
CDR3: CASSPGQVSDTEAFF

V: TRBV7-9
size: .
D: TRBD2
J: TRBJ2-3
DNA: TGTTCCAGCAGCTTATTCCGACTAGCCGGAGATACGCAGTATTTT
CDR3: CSSSLFRLAGDTQYF

V: TRBV5-1
size: .
D: .
J: TRBJ1-2
DNA: TGCGCCAGCAGCTTGGGGCCTGAGGACTATGGCTACACCTTC
CDR3: CASSLGPEDYGYTF

V: TRBV27
size: once
D: TRBD1
J: TRBJ2-1
DNA: TGTGCCAGCAGCTCTACACCGGGACAGGGCTACAATGAGCAGTTCTTC
CDR3: CASSSTPGQGYNEQFF

V: TRBV6-1
size: .
D: TRBD1
J: TRBJ2-7
DNA: TGTGCCAGCAGTGAACCAACCCCCGGGACAGGGGATCGCGAGCAGTACTTC
CDR3: CASSEPTPGTGDREQYF